Listed below are T cell receptor beta chains from one sample, sequenced in a study of shared clonotypes between healthy human individuals. Clones were sequenced by immunoSEQ multiplex PCR, and TCRdb holds only the in-frame ones, with some missing. The table includes 2 million to 3 million clones, 80% to 95% detected once. The sequencing input was naive CD4+ T cells from PBMCs. The receptors here all came from a man younger than 35 in good health. Some clones in this sample may be carry-over from other donors' samples. CDR3s include the opening cysteine and the closing phenylalanine or tryptophan. The D gene is left open where the match is weak. Only part of the rows carry a size: once, few, many, or a class if the clone is expanded.

V gene,CDR3 length,D gene,clone size,J gene,CDR3 DNA,CDR3 protein
TRBV27,16,TRBD2,-,TRBJ2-1,TGTGCCAGCAGTTTCGACAGCGGGAAATCCTACAATGAGCAGTTCTTC,CASSFDSGKSYNEQFF
TRBV9,16,-,-,TRBJ1-2,TGTGCCAGCAGCGTAGCTTTGTCAGGACAGCCGAATGGCTACACCTTC,CASSVALSGQPNGYTF
TRBV5-8,17,-,-,TRBJ2-3,TGTGCCAGCAGCCCGTCCCCGGGGGTCCAAAGCACAGATACGCAGTATTTT,CASSPSPGVQSTDTQYF
TRBV11-2,14,TRBD2,-,TRBJ2-5,TGTGCCAGCAGCTTAGTCCTAGCGGAAGAGACCCAGTACTTC,CASSLVLAEETQYF
TRBV19,16,TRBD1,-,TRBJ1-1,TGTGCCAGTAGTACCCTACCCGGGACAGGTGGTACCGAAGCTTTCTTT,CASSTLPGTGGTEAFF
TRBV6-6,14,-,-,TRBJ1-2,TGTGCGAAGGGGAATAAGGAGGCGGACTATGGCTACACCTTC,CAKGNKEADYGYTF
TRBV7-2,14,-,-,TRBJ2-7,TGTGCCAGCAGCTCGCGGGTCCACTCCTACGAGCAGTACTTC,CASSSRVHSYEQYF
TRBV28,15,-,-,TRBJ1-5,TGTGCCAGCCAACCGGCAGGGGCCAACAATCAGCCCCAGCATTTT,CASQPAGANNQPQHF
TRBV10-3,17,TRBD2,-,TRBJ2-1,TGTGCCATCAGTGCCGGGGGAGGGTTCAGCTCCTACAATGAGCAGTTCTTC,CAISAGGGFSSYNEQFF
TRBV5-1,12,-,-,TRBJ2-2,TGCGCCAGCACCCCGAACACCGGGGAGCTGTTTTTT,CASTPNTGELFF
TRBV19,13,TRBD1,-,TRBJ2-7,TGTGCCAGTAGATTGACAGGGGGCGACGAGCAGTACTTC,CASRLTGGDEQYF
TRBV6-6,15,-,-,TRBJ2-7,TGTGCCAGCAGTTACATCGAGGTTTTCTCCTACGAGCAGTACTTC,CASSYIEVFSYEQYF
TRBV5-8,16,TRBD2,-,TRBJ2-7,TGTGCCAGCAGCTCTCAGACTAGCTCGTCACCCTACGAGCAGTACTTC,CASSSQTSSSPYEQYF
TRBV5-4,15,-,once,TRBJ2-3,TGTGCCAGCAGCTTGGCGGTGGGGACCACAGATACGCAGTATTTT,CASSLAVGTTDTQYF
TRBV5-1,13,TRBD2,-,TRBJ2-7,TGCGCCAGGGGACCAGCGGGAGCCCACGAGCAGTACTTC,CARGPAGAHEQYF
TRBV5-4,16,TRBD1,-,TRBJ1-2,TGTGCCAGCAGCTCAGCCGGGACAGGGCGGAACTATGGCTACACCTTC,CASSSAGTGRNYGYTF
TRBV11-2,15,-,once,TRBJ2-7,TGTGCCAGCAGCTTTTTGGGGGAAGGCTCCTACGAGCAGTACTTC,CASSFLGEGSYEQYF
TRBV12-5,17,TRBD1,-,TRBJ1-1,TGTGCTAGTGGCCCGAGACCGGGGACAGCAATGAACACTGAAGCTTTCTTT,CASGPRPGTAMNTEAFF
TRBV5-1,13,-,-,TRBJ2-7,TGCGCCAGCAGCTCACAACCCTCTTCCGAGCAGTACTTC,CASSSQPSSEQYF
TRBV5-1,15,-,-,TRBJ1-1,TGCGCCAGCAGCCCCCCGGCTGGGATGGGCACTGAAGCTTTCTTT,CASSPPAGMGTEAFF
TRBV7-2,16,-,-,TRBJ1-4,TGTGCCAGCAGCTTAGGTCAGGGAGGGATAAATGAAAAACTGTTTTTT,CASSLGQGGINEKLFF
TRBV6-5,14,TRBD1,-,TRBJ1-1,TGTGCCAGCAGTTACCAGACAGGGACCACTGAAGCTTTCTTT,CASSYQTGTTEAFF
TRBV7-9,16,-,-,TRBJ1-1,TGTGCCAGCAGCTTAGGCGGGACCCCAGGGAACACTGAAGCTTTCTTT,CASSLGGTPGNTEAFF
TRBV2,13,TRBD2,-,TRBJ2-3,TGTGCCAGCACTAGCGGGAGGACAGATACGCAGTATTTT,CASTSGRTDTQYF
TRBV13,14,TRBD1,-,TRBJ2-7,TGTGCCAGCAGCTTCGGGACAGGGGCGTACGAGCAGTACTTC,CASSFGTGAYEQYF
TRBV20-1,10,-,-,TRBJ1-2,TGCAGTGCTAGACAGGATAGCTACACCTTC,CSARQDSYTF
TRBV7-2,19,TRBD2,once,TRBJ2-3,TGTGCCAGCAGCTTAGGTGGACTAGCGGGAGTTCCTACTATGGATACGCAGTATTTT,CASSLGGLAGVPTMDTQYF
TRBV2,16,-,-,TRBJ2-6,TGTGCCAGCAGGGACCGGAGAATCTCTGGGGCCAACGTCCTGACTTTC,CASRDRRISGANVLTF
TRBV11-2,17,-,-,TRBJ2-7,TGTGCCAGCAGTCCAAGTGGGGGGATGGGACGGACCTACGAGCAGTACTTC,CASSPSGGMGRTYEQYF
TRBV28,15,-,few,TRBJ2-7,TGTGCCAGCAGTACAAAAGGGGGAGGGGGCTACGAGCAGTACTTC,CASSTKGGGGYEQYF
TRBV5-1,13,-,-,TRBJ2-1,TGCGCCAGCAGCTTGGGGGGGTACAATGAGCAGTTCTTC,CASSLGGYNEQFF
TRBV13,16,TRBD1,-,TRBJ2-1,TGTGCCAGCAGCCACCGGGCGACAGGGGGAAGCAATGAGCAGTTCTTC,CASSHRATGGSNEQFF
TRBV21-1,17,-,-,TRBJ1-1,TGTGCCAGCAGCAAAAAAGACAGGGGATGGCCGAGCACTGAAGCTTTCTTT,CASSKKDRGWPSTEAFF
TRBV5-1,14,-,-,TRBJ1-6,TGCGCCAGCAGCCTGGAGTTCTATAATTCACCCCTCCACTTT,CASSLEFYNSPLHF
TRBV14,16,TRBD2,-,TRBJ2-3,TGTGCCAGCAGCCAAGGATGGTTAGCGGGAGTTGATACGCAGTATTTT,CASSQGWLAGVDTQYF
TRBV7-2,13,TRBD1,once,TRBJ2-7,TGTGCCAGCGGGTTCCGGGACAGCTACGAGCAGTACTTC,CASGFRDSYEQYF
TRBV18,13,TRBD1,-,TRBJ1-6,TGTGCCAGCTCAGCGGACAGGGGGTTTCCCCTCCACTTT,CASSADRGFPLHF